This is a list of T cell receptor beta chains from one sample in a study of cytomegalovirus exposure and HLA in healthy donors. Data came from immunoSEQ multiplex PCR; TCRdb stores just in-frame clones and leaves some out. The table records around 100,000 clones, approximately 81% of them present only once. The source material was PBMCs. These receptor sequences come from a woman under 30 in good health and CMV-seropositive. Each CDR3 is given with its conserved first and last residue. D genes are given only for firm matches. Rows give clone size only sometimes, using once, few, many, or a class for an expanded clone.

>.|.|TRBV5-4|TRBJ1-2
CASRPGRGGHGYTF
TGTGCCAGCAGACCGGGGCGGGGGGGACATGGCTACACCTTC
>.|TRBD2|TRBV27|TRBJ2-3
CASSLFASGVSTDTQYF
TGTGCCAGCAGTTTATTTGCTAGCGGGGTAAGCACAGATACGCAGTATTTT
>once|.|TRBV12-5|TRBJ2-3
CASGLVRGREVVTDTQYF
TGTGCTAGTGGTTTGGTAAGGGGGCGGGAGGTCGTCACAGATACGCAGTATTTT
>.|.|TRBV10-1|TRBJ2-7
CASSEYRQLSEQYF
TGCGCCAGCAGTGAGTATAGACAGCTTAGCGAGCAGTACTTC
>.|.|TRBV5-4|TRBJ1-2
CASSLDRALNYGYTF
TGTGCCAGCAGCTTGGACAGGGCCCTTAACTATGGCTACACCTTC
>.|TRBD2|TRBV5-4|TRBJ2-7
CASSFGLAGVWEQYF
TGTGCCAGCAGCTTCGGACTAGCGGGAGTATGGGAGCAGTACTTC
>.|TRBD1|TRBV16|TRBJ1-1
CASSLGQAPNTEAFF
TGTGCCAGCAGCCTTGGACAGGCGCCCAACACTGAAGCTTTCTTT
>.|.|TRBV12-5|TRBJ1-2
CASGLGGAFTF
TGTGCTAGTGGTTTGGGGGGCGCTTTCACCTTC
>.|.|TRBV5-1|TRBJ1-5
CASSLGDIGGQPQHF
TGCGCCAGCAGCTTGGGGGATATTGGGGGCCAGCCCCAGCATTTT
>.|TRBD2|TRBV5-1|TRBJ2-1
CASSERLAVMRNEQFF
TGCGCCAGCAGCGAGAGACTAGCGGTGATGAGGAATGAGCAGTTCTTC
>.|.|TRBV11-1|TRBJ2-7
CASSFRGTGNYEQYF
TGTGCCAGCAGCTTTAGAGGGACTGGCAACTACGAGCAGTACTTC
>.|TRBD1|TRBV6-1|TRBJ2-7
CASTTGAYEQYF
TGTGCCAGCACTACAGGGGCCTACGAGCAGTACTTC
>few|.|TRBV5-1|TRBJ1-4
CASSEGVLGEKLFF
TGCGCCAGCAGCGAGGGGGTATTGGGTGAAAAACTGTTTTTT
>.|.|TRBV18|TRBJ2-3
CASSASTDTDTQYF
TGTGCCAGCTCGGCCTCGACAGACACAGATACGCAGTATTTT
>.|TRBD1|TRBV6-5|TRBJ1-4
CASRQGYTNEKLFF
TGTGCCAGCAGACAGGGGTACACTAATGAAAAACTGTTTTTT
>.|TRBD1|TRBV18|TRBJ1-2
CASSPFGQGDYGYTF
TGTGCCAGCTCACCGTTCGGACAGGGGGACTATGGCTACACCTTC
>.|.|TRBV25-1|TRBJ2-7
CASSEYEEASYEQYF
TGTGCCAGCAGTGAATATGAAGAGGCAAGCTACGAGCAGTACTTC
>few|TRBD1|TRBV5-6|TRBJ2-7
CASTTISQGRSYEQYF
TGTGCCAGCACCACAATTTCACAGGGGCGCTCCTACGAGCAGTACTTC
>.|.|TRBV21-1|TRBJ2-1
CASTSGRNYWPGKFF
TGTGCCAGCACAAGTGGACGGAACTACTGGCCGGGGAAGTTCTTC
>.|.|TRBV4-1|TRBJ1-2
CASSQRLGGDYGYTF
TGCGCCAGCAGCCAACGATTAGGGGGGGACTATGGCTACACCTTC
>.|TRBD1|TRBV19|TRBJ1-1
CASSIRYRGTSMNTEAFF
TGTGCCAGTAGTATTCGGTACAGGGGGACCTCTATGAACACTGAAGCTTTCTTT
>.|.|TRBV19|TRBJ2-2
CASSPRASASLGTGELFF
TGTGCCAGTAGTCCCCGGGCTAGCGCGAGTCTCGGCACCGGGGAGCTGTTTTTT
>.|.|TRBV6-5|TRBJ1-1
CASSQTSNTEAFF
TGTGCCAGCAGTCAAACTTCGAACACTGAAGCTTTCTTT
>few|.|TRBV5-1|TRBJ1-5
CASSLGRGSNQPQHF
TGCGCCAGCAGCTTGGGTAGGGGTAGCAATCAGCCCCAGCATTTT
>.|TRBD2|TRBV6-5|TRBJ2-1
CATRLAGSYNEQFF
TGTGCCACACGACTAGCGGGATCATACAATGAGCAGTTCTTC
>.|TRBD2|TRBV7-3|TRBJ2-1
CASSPSGRFDEQFF
TGTGCCAGCAGCCCTAGCGGGAGGTTCGATGAGCAGTTCTTC
>.|.|TRBV9|TRBJ2-2
CASSVAGFTGELFF
TGTGCCAGCAGCGTAGCGGGGTTTACCGGGGAGCTGTTTTTT
>.|.|TRBV6-5|TRBJ2-1
CASSYSLRNGQFF
TGTGCCAGCAGTTACTCGTTGAGGAATGGGCAGTTCTTC
>once|.|TRBV6-5|TRBJ2-6
CASSYSNRVGANVLTF
TGTGCCAGCAGTTACTCGAACAGGGTTGGGGCCAACGTCCTGACTTTC
>.|TRBD2|TRBV11-2|TRBJ2-1
CASRLAGLPGEQFF
TGTGCCAGCAGACTAGCGGGACTCCCTGGTGAGCAGTTCTTC
>.|TRBD2|TRBV4-2|TRBJ2-1
CASRGLAAVNEQFF
TGTGCCAGCAGGGGACTAGCGGCAGTCAATGAGCAGTTCTTC
>.|.|TRBV19|TRBJ2-7
CASSISGTRSYEQYF
TGTGCCAGTAGTATTTCTGGGACACGCTCCTACGAGCAGTACTTC
>.|.|TRBV5-1|TRBJ1-4
CASSLASLSRVGEKLFF
TGCGCCAGCAGCTTGGCATCCCTATCCAGGGTTGGTGAAAAACTGTTTTTT
>.|TRBD1|TRBV27|TRBJ1-1
CASSTNRGYTEAFF
TGTGCCAGCAGTACTAACAGGGGATACACTGAAGCTTTCTTT
>.|.|TRBV21-1|TRBJ1-1
CASSRGQGQTEAFF
TGTGCCAGCAGCAGGGGACAGGGTCAAACTGAAGCTTTCTTT
>few|.|TRBV18|TRBJ2-1
CASTLQGNEQFF
TGTGCCAGCACTTTACAGGGAAATGAGCAGTTCTTC
>.|.|TRBV6-5|TRBJ2-4
CASSYSRRGKNIQYF
TGTGCCAGCAGTTACTCGAGGAGGGGAAAAAACATTCAGTACTTC
>.|TRBD2|TRBV4-2|TRBJ2-7
CASSPGTSGPYEQYF
TGTGCCAGCAGCCCAGGGACTAGCGGGCCCTACGAGCAGTACTTC
>.|TRBD1|TRBV9|TRBJ2-1
CASSDSGTGSISYNEQFF
TGTGCCAGCAGCGATTCCGGGACAGGTTCTATCTCCTACAATGAGCAGTTCTTC
>.|TRBD1|TRBV5-8|TRBJ1-2
CASSLETGGGYGYTF
TGTGCCAGCAGCTTGGAGACAGGGGGCGGATATGGCTACACCTTC
>.|TRBD2|TRBV11-2|TRBJ2-7
CASSFSGGTSGWNGEQYF
TGTGCCAGCAGCTTCTCCGGGGGGACTAGCGGGTGGAATGGCGAGCAGTACTTC
>.|.|TRBV18|TRBJ1-2
CASSPSSGPNYGYTF
TGTGCCAGCTCACCGTCCTCGGGTCCTAACTATGGCTACACCTTC
>.|.|TRBV7-3|TRBJ1-1
CASSLGGENTEAFF
TGTGCCAGCAGCTTGGGAGGGGAAAACACTGAAGCTTTCTTT
>.|TRBD1|TRBV5-1|TRBJ1-1
CASSGRGPDTEAFF
TGCGCCAGCAGCGGCAGGGGGCCGGACACTGAAGCTTTCTTT
>once|TRBD2|TRBV5-4|TRBJ2-7
CASSSETSGGSYEQYF
TGTGCCAGCAGCTCCGAGACTAGCGGGGGCTCCTACGAGCAGTACTTC
>.|TRBD2|TRBV30|TRBJ2-1
CAWASGNYNEQFF
TGTGCCTGGGCCAGCGGGAACTACAATGAGCAGTTCTTC
>.|.|TRBV30|TRBJ1-6
CAYFDWYNSPLHF
TGTGCCTACTTCGACTGGTATAATTCACCCCTCCACTTT
>few|TRBD1|TRBV9|TRBJ2-7
CASSPWTGEDEQYF
TGTGCCAGCAGCCCGTGGACAGGGGAGGACGAGCAGTACTTC
>.|.|TRBV4-2|TRBJ2-7
CASSQVHSEQYF
TGTGCCAGCAGCCAAGTCCACTCAGAGCAGTACTTC
>.|.|TRBV5-1|TRBJ2-5
CASSLVALATQYF
TGCGCCAGCAGCTTGGTGGCTCTTGCGACCCAGTACTTC
>.|.|TRBV4-2|TRBJ1-5
CASSQARGSNQPQHF
TGTGCCAGCAGCCAAGCCAGGGGTAGCAATCAGCCCCAGCATTTT
>.|TRBD1|TRBV25-1|TRBJ2-1
CASSQDRVGEQFF
TGTGCCAGCAGCCAGGACAGGGTTGGTGAGCAGTTCTTC
>.|.|TRBV6-5|TRBJ1-5
CASSLYRDTGRQPQHF
TGTGCCAGCAGTTTATACCGGGACACAGGGCGGCAGCCCCAGCATTTT
>.|.|TRBV7-6|TRBJ1-1
CASSPLNTEAFF
TGTGCCAGCAGCCCTTTAAACACTGAAGCTTTCTTT
>.|.|TRBV7-9|TRBJ2-3
CASSFRVGSTDTQYF
TGTGCCAGCAGCTTCCGGGTCGGAAGCACAGATACGCAGTATTTT
>.|TRBD2|TRBV7-9|TRBJ2-1
CASSSGLAYNEQFF
TGTGCCAGCAGCTCAGGACTAGCCTACAATGAGCAGTTCTTC
>.|TRBD2|TRBV15|TRBJ2-1
CATSIGLANYNEQFF
TGTGCCACCAGCATCGGACTAGCGAACTACAATGAGCAGTTCTTC
>few|TRBD1|TRBV7-6|TRBJ2-6
CASSLPSRGLSGANVLTF
TGTGCCAGCAGCTTACCGAGCAGGGGGCTCTCTGGGGCCAACGTCCTGACTTTC
>.|.|TRBV28|TRBJ2-7
CASSPPGQTYEQYF
TGTGCCAGCAGTCCCCCCGGACAGACCTACGAGCAGTACTTC
>few|.|TRBV5-1|TRBJ1-4
CASSLEPEYEKLFF
TGCGCCAGCAGCTTGGAACCGGAGTACGAAAAACTGTTTTTT